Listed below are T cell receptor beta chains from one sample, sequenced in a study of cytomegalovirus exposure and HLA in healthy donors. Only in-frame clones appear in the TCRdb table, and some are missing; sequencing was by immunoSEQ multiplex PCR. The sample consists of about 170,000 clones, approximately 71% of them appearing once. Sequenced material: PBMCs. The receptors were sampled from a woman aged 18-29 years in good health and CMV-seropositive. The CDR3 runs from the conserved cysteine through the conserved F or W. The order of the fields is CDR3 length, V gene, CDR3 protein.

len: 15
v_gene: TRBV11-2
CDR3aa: CASSLSWGDSDTQYF

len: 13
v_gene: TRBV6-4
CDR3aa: CASKGQGQTEAFF

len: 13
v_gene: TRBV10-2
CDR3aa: CASLRDSRYEQYF

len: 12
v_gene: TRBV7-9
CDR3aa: CASSSSAYEQYF

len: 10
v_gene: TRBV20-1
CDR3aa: CSQGTDTQYF

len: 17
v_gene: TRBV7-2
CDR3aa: CASSLKAGQGARDTQYF

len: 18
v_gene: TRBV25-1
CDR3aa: CASSSKTTPFCSGNTIYF

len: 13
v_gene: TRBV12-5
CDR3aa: CASGMSVGETQYF

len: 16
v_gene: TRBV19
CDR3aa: CASSSRGIQNTGELFF

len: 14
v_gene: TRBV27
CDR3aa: CASSLSRVGEKLFF

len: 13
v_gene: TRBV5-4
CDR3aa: CASSLGQQETQYF

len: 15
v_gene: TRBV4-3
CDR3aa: CASSQEEGQGAEAFF

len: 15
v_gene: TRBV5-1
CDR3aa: CASSLEAGLTDTQYF

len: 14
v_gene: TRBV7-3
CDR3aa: CASRSGTLTYEQYF

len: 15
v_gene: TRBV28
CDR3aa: CASSLRTGGADTQYF

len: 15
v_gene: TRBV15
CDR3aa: CATSRAGTGGYEQYF

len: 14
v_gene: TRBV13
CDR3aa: CASSLRQRGGTQYF

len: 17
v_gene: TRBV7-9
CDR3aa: CASSSGTSGGLTDTQYF

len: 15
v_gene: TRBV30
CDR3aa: CAWMREGTGPYEQYF

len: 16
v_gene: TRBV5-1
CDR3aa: CASSLATDSSGNTIYF

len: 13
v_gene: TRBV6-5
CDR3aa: CASTTGRQETQYF

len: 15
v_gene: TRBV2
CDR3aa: CASSEPGGGNQPQHF

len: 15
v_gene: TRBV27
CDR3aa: CASSLGGINTGELFF

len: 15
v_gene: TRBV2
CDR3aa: CASIRDRGGNYGYTF

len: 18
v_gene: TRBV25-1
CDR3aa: CASSVSGTSGGTSYEQYF

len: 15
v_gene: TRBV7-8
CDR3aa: CASSLAVPSNQPQHF

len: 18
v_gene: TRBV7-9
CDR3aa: CASSLTGTGDPSDYGYTF

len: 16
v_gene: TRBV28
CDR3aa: CASSSTRQGPSYEQYF

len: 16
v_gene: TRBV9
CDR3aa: CASSVGTEHYNSPLHF

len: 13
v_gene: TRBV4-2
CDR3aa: CASSQDREYEQYF

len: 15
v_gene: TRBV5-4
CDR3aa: CASSGSGTVGYEQYF

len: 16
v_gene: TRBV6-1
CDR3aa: CASSEAFSGGGSPLHF

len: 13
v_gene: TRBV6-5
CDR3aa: CASSRRGNYGYTF

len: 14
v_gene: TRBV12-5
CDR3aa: CASGAGTGVHEQYF

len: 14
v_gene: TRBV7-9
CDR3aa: CASSLGGWNQPQHF

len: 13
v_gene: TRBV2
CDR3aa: CASSEEGGEKLFF

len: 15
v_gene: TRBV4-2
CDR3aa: CASSPRSPPGEKLFF

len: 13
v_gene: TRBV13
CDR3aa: CASRGQGNYEQYF

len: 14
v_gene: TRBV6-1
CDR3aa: CASSEVRGGYEQYF

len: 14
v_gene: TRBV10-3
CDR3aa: CAISIGAPSYGYTF